The 5 T cell receptor beta chains given below trace back to one sample, sequenced in a study of CXCR3-negative and CXCR3-positive naive CD8 T cells. Study-wide results and caveats: Hydrophobicity was higher for TRB CDR3s found in CXCR3-positive naive cells than in CXCR3-negative naive cells.

These receptors' antigens are unknown. The authors made the TRB cDNA libraries by 5' RACE using UMI labels. TCRdb reworked the 5' RACE reads into one entry per CDR3 protein, no DNA. Recorded here are just under 65,000 distinct CDR3 sequences; the top ten clones represent approximately 4.4%. Input material: naive CXCR3+ CD8+ T cells from blood. Documented subset: CD45RO-CCR7+CD27+CD95- naive CD8+ T cells expressing CXCR3 (TNR3+). These receptors originate from a human donor in good health. Some clones in this sample may be carry-over from other donors' samples.

The chain is built from TRBV30 and TRBJ2-7. This CDR3 contains 13 residues. Germline V gene sequence: CDR1 GTSNPN, CDR2 SVGIG (reference sequence). The CDR3 protein is CAWGLRGSYEQYF.

The CDR3 loop is CASSLLPQGGITDTQYF. The rearrangement uses TRBV6-5 and TRBJ2-3; without DNA, the TCRdb call of TRBD1 cannot be checked. There are 17 residues in the CDR3. Germline V lookup: CDR1 MNHEY, CDR2 SVGAGI.

CDR3 in amino acids: CASSPFPVGEFF. The chain recombines TRBV18 with TRBJ2-1; TCRdb's assignment of TRBD2 cannot be checked, as there is no DNA. This CDR3 region has 12 residues. From germline, CDR1 is KGHSH and CDR2 LQKENI.

J is TRBJ2-2 and V is TRBV6-4. Germline lookup yields CDR1 MRHNA and CDR2 SNTAGT. The CDR3 has 14 residues. CDR3 region: CASSVAGSTGELFF.

The chain carries TRBV6-2 or TRBV6-3 and TRBJ2-1; TCRdb indicates TRBD2, and absent DNA this call remains unverified. CDR1 is MNHEY and CDR2 is SVGEGT in the germline V gene. This CDR3 is 16 amino acids long. The CDR3 protein is CASSYPLAVPYNEQFF.